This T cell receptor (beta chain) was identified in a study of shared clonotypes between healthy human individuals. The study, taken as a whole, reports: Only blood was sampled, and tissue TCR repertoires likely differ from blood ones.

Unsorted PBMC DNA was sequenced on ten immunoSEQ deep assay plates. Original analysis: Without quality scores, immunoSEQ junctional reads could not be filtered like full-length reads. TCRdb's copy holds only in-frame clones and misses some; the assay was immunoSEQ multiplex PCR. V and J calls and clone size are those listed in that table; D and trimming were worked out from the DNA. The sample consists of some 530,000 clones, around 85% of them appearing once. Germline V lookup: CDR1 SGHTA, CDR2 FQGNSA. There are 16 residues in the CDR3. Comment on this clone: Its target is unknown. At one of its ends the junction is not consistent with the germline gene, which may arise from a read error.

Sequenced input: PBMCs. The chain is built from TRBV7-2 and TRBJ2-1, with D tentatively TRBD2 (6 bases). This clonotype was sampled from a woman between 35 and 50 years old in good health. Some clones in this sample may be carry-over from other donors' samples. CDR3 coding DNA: TGTGCCAGTAGCTTAGCCGGCGGGGCCACGGGAACCGAGCAGTTCTTC. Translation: CASSLAGGATGTEQFF.